One TCR beta chain is described in this entry. The antigen remains unidentified. The CDR3 is made up of 12 amino acids. From germline, CDR1 is SQVTM and CDR2 ANQGSEA. Survey-level resolution applied to immunoSEQ assay v3.0. Sequencing used immunoSEQ multiplex PCR; TCRdb keeps in-frame clones, though not all of them. The sample carries roughly 30,000 clones, about 89% recorded once. These data come from a study of long-term antiretroviral therapy in people with HIV. Overall study findings and caveats: Blood dating 2004 to 2017 may reflect older ART regimens. Pre-ART expanded TRB clones stayed dominant throughout, though often decreasing after ART. With ART, diversity went up but was still lower than in transplant donor controls.

The chain employs TRBV29-1 and TRBJ2-7; the D call may be TRBD1 or TRBD2 (5 bases each). The sequences come from unsorted PBMCs, collected 3.1 years after starting antiretroviral therapy. The clonotype comes from a man aged 18 to 35 with HIV. The DNA for the CDR3 is TGCAGTGCTGTGGGGGACTCCTACGAGCAGTACTTC. This sequence encodes CSAVGDSYEQYF.